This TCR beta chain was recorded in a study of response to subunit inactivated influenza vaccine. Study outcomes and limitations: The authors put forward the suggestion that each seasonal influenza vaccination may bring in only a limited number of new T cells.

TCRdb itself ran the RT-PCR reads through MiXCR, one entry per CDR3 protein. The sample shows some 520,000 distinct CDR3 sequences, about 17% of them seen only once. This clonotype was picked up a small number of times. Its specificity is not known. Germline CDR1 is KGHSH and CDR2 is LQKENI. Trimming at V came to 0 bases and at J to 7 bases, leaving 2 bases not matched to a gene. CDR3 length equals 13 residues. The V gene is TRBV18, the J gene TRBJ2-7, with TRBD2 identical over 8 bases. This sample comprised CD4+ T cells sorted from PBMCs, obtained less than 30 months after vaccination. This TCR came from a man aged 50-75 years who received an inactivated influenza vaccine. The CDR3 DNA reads TGTGCCAGCTCACCACCCGGCGGGGGGGAGCAGTACTTC. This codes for CASSPPGGGEQYF.